A single sample gave rise to the 20 T cell receptor beta chains below, sequenced in a study of post-analysis software for immune sequencing data. Prepared TCR beta cDNA libraries contained unique molecular identifiers. From the PCR reads, TCRdb called clonotypes with MiXCR, one entry per CDR3 protein. The data show almost 700,000 distinct CDR3 sequences, around 60% seen once. Study conclusions and caveats: In patients, roughly five TRBV segments were more frequent than in controls, with TRBV5-6, TRBV5-1 and TRBV20-1 among them.

No antigen has been assigned to these receptors. The material sequenced was blood. These receptor sequences come from a girl under 10 years old with multiple sclerosis.

This chain links TRBV20-1 with TRBJ1-2; no firm D call. CDR1 is DFQATT and CDR2 is SNEGSKA in the germline V gene (reference sequence). Trimming removed 3 bases at V and 9 bases at J, with 8 bases between. The CDR3 spans 10 residues. CDR3 in amino acids: CSASVGSYTF. CDR3 DNA: TGCAGTGCTAGTGTGGGGAGCTACACCTTC.

The chain is built from TRBV7-2 and TRBJ2-3; D remains unclear. Germline CDR1 reads SGHTA; CDR2 reads FQGNSA. The CDR3 is made up of 13 amino acids. Deletions cut 3 bases from V and 4 bases from J, with 8 bases between. CDR3 protein: CASSFVIADTQYF. DNA for the CDR3: TGTGCCAGCAGCTTCGTCATCGCAGATACGCAGTATTTT.

The chain links TRBV15 to TRBJ2-7; possible D gene TRBD1, 6 bases. The CDR3 length is 13 residues. The V end lost 0 bases, the J end lost 6 bases, and 9 bases lay between the germline ends. CDR1 is LNHNV, CDR2 YYDKDF, per germline (reference sequence). This CDR3 reads CATSRDQGSEQYF. CDR3 in DNA: TGTGCCACCAGCAGAGATCAGGGGTCCGAGCAGTACTTC.

This chain uses TRBV12-3 or TRBV12-4 with TRBJ2-1; the match to TRBD2 covers 7 bases. V gave up 1 base and J gave up 1 base; unmatched junction bases: 19. The CDR3 contains 21 residues. This chain's CDR3 is CASSLVPREGLIPLSYNEQFF. The CDR3 bases are TGTGCCAGCAGTTTAGTCCCGAGGGAGGGTCTCATTCCATTATCCTACAATGAGCAGTTCTTC.

Comments on this clonotype: The junction and the germline gene differ at one end; a read error may be behind it. The gene calls are TRBV28 and TRBJ2-6; the D gene is possibly TRBD1 (6 bases). CDR3 length: 15 amino acids. Germline CDR1 and CDR2: MDHEN and SYDVKM. The CDR3 loop reads CAGSSTGSGANVLTF. CDR3 coding DNA: TGTGCCGGCAGTTCCACAGGGAGCGGGGCCAACGTCCTGACTTTC.

V gene TRBV12-3 or TRBV12-4 combines with J gene TRBJ2-1; 7 bases line up with TRBD2. V was pared by 6 bases and J by 15 bases, with 11 bases of the junction left unmatched. This CDR3 comprises 12 residues. The CDR3 nucleotides read TGTGCCAGCAGCGAGACGGGAGGTCAGCCGTTCTTC. This sequence encodes CASSETGGQPFF.

This chain joins TRBV5-1 and TRBJ2-1; 13 nucleotides match TRBD2. The CDR3 has 17 amino acids. Germline CDR1 reads SGHRS; CDR2 reads YFSETQ. J lost 8 bases, V lost 0 bases, and 8 bases had no gene match. The CDR3 region is CASSLGLGTSGVDEQFF. CDR3 in DNA: TGCGCCAGCAGCTTGGGATTGGGGACTAGCGGGGTGGATGAGCAGTTCTTC.

The V and J genes are TRBV3-1 and TRBJ2-7, with D possibly TRBD2 on 6 matching bases. The DNA end lines up better with TRBJ2-5; the J call may be wrong. The CDR3 contains 15 residues. Per the germline V gene, CDR1 is LGHDT and CDR2 is YNNKEL (reference sequence). In DNA form, the CDR3 reads TGTGCCAGCAGCCATAGACTAGTGGGAGTGGAGACCCAGTACTTC. It encodes CASSHRLVGVETQYF.

This clonotype has more than one count but fewer than ten. The CDR3 loop reads CSVERAGGKTDTQYF. CDR3 nucleotide sequence: TGCAGCGTTGAACGGGCAGGGGGTAAGACAGATACGCAGTATTTT. The chain recombines TRBV29-1 with TRBJ2-3; 7 nucleotides line up with TRBD1. The V and J ends lost 2 bases and 3 bases, in that order; junction bases with no gene match: 8. Germline assignment: CDR1 SQVTM and CDR2 ANQGSEA. The CDR3 spans 15 residues.

This sequence joins TRBV7-9 and TRBJ1-1; D is uncertain. V lost 1 base and J 10 bases, leaving 10 bases between the germline ends. CDR3 size: 12 residues. Germline CDR1 and CDR2: SEHNR and FQNEAQ (reference sequence). For the CDR3, the DNA is TGTGCCAGCAGCTTAGGGGTCTGGCGAGCTTTCTTT. This translates into CASSLGVWRAFF.

This clonotype has a single count. This chain links TRBV7-6 with TRBJ1-4; no definite D call. The germline V and J ends were trimmed by 4 bases and 6 bases, with 12 bases remaining between them. The CDR3 totals 14 residues. Germline lookup yields CDR1 SGHVS and CDR2 FNYEAQ. The CDR3 sequence: CASSYGRRDEKLFF. The CDR3 nucleotides read TGTGCCAGCAGCTACGGGCGGAGGGATGAAAAACTGTTTTTT.

This clonotype has only a few counts. The chain uses TRBV7-3 and TRBJ2-3, with 13 positions matching TRBD2. This CDR3 comprises 17 residues. The V gene's germline CDR1 is SGHTA and CDR2 FQGTGA. V lost 5 bases, J lost 6 bases, and 11 bases stayed unmatched. This CDR3 reads CASSPQTSGRIGDTQYF. CDR3 coding DNA: TGTGCCAGCAGCCCACAGACTAGCGGGAGGATTGGGGATACGCAGTATTTT.

The chain recombines TRBV7-9 with TRBJ2-1; D possibly corresponds to TRBD1 (6 bases). Between the trimmed V and J ends, which lost 4 bases and 12 bases, there was a span of 10 bases. CDR1 is SEHNR and CDR2 is FQNEAQ in the germline V gene (reference sequence). The CDR3 covers 11 residues. The CDR3 here is CASSSRQAQFF. CDR3 DNA sequence: TGTGCCAGCAGCTCCAGACAGGCGCAGTTCTTC.

This clonotype turned up a few times. This chain uses TRBV6-2 or TRBV6-3 with TRBJ2-5, with a tentative D call TRBD2 (5 bases). The CDR3 has 14 amino acids. The germline V gene has CDR1 MNHEY and CDR2 SVGEGT. Trimming cost V 3 bases and J 2 bases, with 10 bases left between them. The CDR3 DNA follows: TGTGCCAGCAGTTATCCCCCGGGACAAGAGACCCAGTACTTC. It is translated as CASSYPPGQETQYF.

The V gene is TRBV12-3 or TRBV12-4, the J gene TRBJ1-1, with TRBD1 as a possible D gene (5 bases). The V end was cut by 6 bases, the J end by 1 base, with 12 bases between. The CDR3 loop spans 14 amino acids. Here the CDR3 DNA reads TGTGCCAGCAGGCCACCTCAGGGGAACACTGAAGCTTTCTTT. Protein: CASRPPQGNTEAFF.

The CDR3 bases are TGCGCCAGCAGCCAAGCTGGGGGAAGCTCCTACAATGAGCAGTTCTTC. It encodes CASSQAGGSSYNEQFF. V and J are TRBV4-1 and TRBJ2-1, with D perhaps TRBD1 or TRBD2 (5 bases each). Looked up from germline, CDR1 is MGHRA and CDR2 is YSYEKL. Trimming took 1 base from V and 0 from J, leaving 10 bases between them. The CDR3 contains 16 residues.

This clonotype came up a few times. This chain joins TRBV5-1 and TRBJ2-1; maybe TRBD2 (5 bases). V lost 1 base and J lost 7, with 12 bases in between. The length of the CDR3 is 14 residues. Germline loops: CDR1 SGHRS, CDR2 YFSETQ. The CDR3 nucleotides are TGCGCCAGCAGCTTGTCAACTAGAAGGAATGAGCAGTTCTTC. The encoded protein is CASSLSTRRNEQFF.

The chain employs TRBV29-1 and TRBJ2-7, with D tentatively TRBD2 (6 bases). This CDR3 has 14 amino acids. CDR1 and CDR2 from the germline V gene are SQVTM and ANQGSEA. Trimming removed 4 bases from V and 3 bases from J, with 16 bases in between. The CDR3 spells CSVVRPGLIYEQYF. The CDR3 nucleotides read TGCAGCGTTGTGCGTCCGGGACTTATCTACGAGCAGTACTTC.

The rearrangement joins TRBV13 to TRBJ2-5; D unresolved. Trimming shortened V by 6 bases and J by 5 bases, and 16 bases separated the two germline ends. This CDR3 is 14 amino acids long. Looked up from germline, CDR1 is PRHDT and CDR2 is FYEKMQ (reference sequence). CDR3 nucleotides: TGTGCCAGCAGGCGTAGGGTCATGAGGGAGACCCAGTACTTC. Translated: CASRRRVMRETQYF.

The chain employs TRBV7-2 and TRBJ2-3; D may be TRBD2 (5 bases). Germline V gene data show CDR1 as SGHTA and CDR2 as FQGNSA. The CDR3 loop spans 12 amino acids. Trimming took 10 bases from V and 0 from J, leaving 8 bases between them. CDR3 region: CATSGSTDTQYF. The CDR3, as DNA: TGTGCCACCTCGGGGAGCACAGATACGCAGTATTTT.